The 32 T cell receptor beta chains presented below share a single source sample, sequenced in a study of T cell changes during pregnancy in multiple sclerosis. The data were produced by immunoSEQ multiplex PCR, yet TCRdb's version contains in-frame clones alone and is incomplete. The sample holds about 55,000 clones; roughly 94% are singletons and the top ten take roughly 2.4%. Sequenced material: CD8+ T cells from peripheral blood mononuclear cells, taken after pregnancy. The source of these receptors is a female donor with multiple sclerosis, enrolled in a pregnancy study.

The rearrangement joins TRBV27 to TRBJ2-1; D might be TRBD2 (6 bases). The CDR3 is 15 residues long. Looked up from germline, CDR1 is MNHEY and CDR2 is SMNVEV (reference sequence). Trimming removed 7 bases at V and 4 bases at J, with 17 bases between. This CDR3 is CASTYSGTHYNEQFF. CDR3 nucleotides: TGTGCCAGCACCTATTCCGGGACTCATTACAATGAGCAGTTCTTC.

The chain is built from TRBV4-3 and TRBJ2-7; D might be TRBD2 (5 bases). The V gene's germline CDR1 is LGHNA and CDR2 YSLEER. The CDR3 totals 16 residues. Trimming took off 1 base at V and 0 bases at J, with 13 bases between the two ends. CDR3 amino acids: CASSQGVRVSSYEQYF. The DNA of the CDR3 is TGCGCCAGCAGCCAAGGGGTGCGGGTAAGCTCCTACGAGCAGTACTTC.

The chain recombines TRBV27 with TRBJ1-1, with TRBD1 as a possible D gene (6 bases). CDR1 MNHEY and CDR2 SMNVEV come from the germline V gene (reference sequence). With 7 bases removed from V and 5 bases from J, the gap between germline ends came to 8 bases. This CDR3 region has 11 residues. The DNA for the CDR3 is TGTGCCAGCATTAGGGGGACTGAAGCTTTCTTT. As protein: CASIRGTEAFF.

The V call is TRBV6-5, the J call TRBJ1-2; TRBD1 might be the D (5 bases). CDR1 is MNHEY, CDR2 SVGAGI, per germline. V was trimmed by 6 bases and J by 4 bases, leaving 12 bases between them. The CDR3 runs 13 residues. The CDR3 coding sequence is TGTGCCAGCAGCACGGACAATAGCTATGGCTACACCTTC. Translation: CASSTDNSYGYTF.

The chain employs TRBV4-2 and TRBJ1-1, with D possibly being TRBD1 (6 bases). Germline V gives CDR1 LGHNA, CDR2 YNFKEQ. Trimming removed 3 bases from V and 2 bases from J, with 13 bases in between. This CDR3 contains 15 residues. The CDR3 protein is CASSHSTGPNTEAFF. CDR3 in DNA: TGTGCCAGCAGCCACTCGACAGGTCCCAACACTGAAGCTTTCTTT.

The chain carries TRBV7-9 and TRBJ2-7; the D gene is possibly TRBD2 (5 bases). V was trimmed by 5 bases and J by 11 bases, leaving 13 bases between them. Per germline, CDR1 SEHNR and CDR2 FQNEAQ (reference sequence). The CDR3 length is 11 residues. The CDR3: CASSRGAGEYF. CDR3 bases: TGTGCCAGCAGCCGGGGTGCCGGGGAGTACTTC.

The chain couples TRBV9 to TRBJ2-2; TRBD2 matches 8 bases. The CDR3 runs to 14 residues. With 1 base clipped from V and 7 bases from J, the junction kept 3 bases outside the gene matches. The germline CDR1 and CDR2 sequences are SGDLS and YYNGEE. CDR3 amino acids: CASSVYGGVGELFF. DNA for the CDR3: TGTGCCAGCAGCGTATACGGGGGGGTCGGGGAGCTGTTTTTT.

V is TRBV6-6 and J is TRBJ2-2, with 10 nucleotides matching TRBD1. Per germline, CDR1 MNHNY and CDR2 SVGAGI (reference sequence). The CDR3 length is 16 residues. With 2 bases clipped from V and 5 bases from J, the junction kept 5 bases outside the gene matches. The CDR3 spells CASSYLDRGRTGELFF. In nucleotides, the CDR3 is TGTGCCAGCAGTTACCTTGACAGGGGGCGGACCGGGGAGCTGTTTTTT.

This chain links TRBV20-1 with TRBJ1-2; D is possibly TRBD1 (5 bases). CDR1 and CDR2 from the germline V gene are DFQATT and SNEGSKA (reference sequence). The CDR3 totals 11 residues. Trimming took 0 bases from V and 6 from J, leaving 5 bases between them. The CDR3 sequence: CSARDRDGYTF. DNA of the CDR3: TGCAGTGCTAGAGACAGGGATGGCTACACCTTC.

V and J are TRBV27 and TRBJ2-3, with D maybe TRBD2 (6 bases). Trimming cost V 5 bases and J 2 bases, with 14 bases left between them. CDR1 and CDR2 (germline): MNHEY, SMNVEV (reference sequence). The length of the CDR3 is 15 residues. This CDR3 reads CASSLPGGPTDTQYF. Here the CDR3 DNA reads TGTGCCAGCAGTCTACCCGGGGGTCCCACAGATACGCAGTATTTT.

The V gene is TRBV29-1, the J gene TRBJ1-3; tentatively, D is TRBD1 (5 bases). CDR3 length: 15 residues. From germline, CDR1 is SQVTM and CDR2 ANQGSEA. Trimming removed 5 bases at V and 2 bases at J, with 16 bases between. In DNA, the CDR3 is TGCAGCGTTTGGGGAAAGGGGAAAGCTGGAAACACCATATATTTT. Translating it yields CSVWGKGKAGNTIYF.

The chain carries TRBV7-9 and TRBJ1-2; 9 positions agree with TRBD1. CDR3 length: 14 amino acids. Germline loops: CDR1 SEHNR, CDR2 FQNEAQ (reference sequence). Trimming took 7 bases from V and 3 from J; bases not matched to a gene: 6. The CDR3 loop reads CASTTTGGDYGYTF. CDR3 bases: TGTGCCAGCACCACCACAGGGGGCGACTATGGCTACACCTTC.

CDR3 amino acids: CASSPRLANEQFF. The CDR3 nucleotides are TGTGCCAGCAGCCCCCGACTAGCCAATGAGCAGTTCTTC. This rearrangement joins TRBV7-9 to TRBJ2-1; 7 bases are shared with TRBD2. V dropped 5 bases and J dropped 6; count of bases not matched to a gene: 4. The CDR3 is 13 amino acids. Germline CDR1 SEHNR, CDR2 FQNEAQ (reference sequence).

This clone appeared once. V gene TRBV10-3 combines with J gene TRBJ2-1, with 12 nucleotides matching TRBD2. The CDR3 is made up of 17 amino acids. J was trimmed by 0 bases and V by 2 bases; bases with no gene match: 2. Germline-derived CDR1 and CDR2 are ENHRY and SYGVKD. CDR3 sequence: CAISEGLAGSSYNEQFF. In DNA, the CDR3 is TGTGCCATCAGTGAGGGACTAGCGGGGAGCTCCTACAATGAGCAGTTCTTC.

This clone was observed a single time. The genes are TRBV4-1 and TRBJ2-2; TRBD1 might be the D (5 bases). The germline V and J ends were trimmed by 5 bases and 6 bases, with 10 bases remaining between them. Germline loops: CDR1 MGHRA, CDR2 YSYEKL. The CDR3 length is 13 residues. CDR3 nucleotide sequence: TGCGCCAGCAGCTCTCCAGGGTCCGGGGAGCTGTTTTTT. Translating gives CASSSPGSGELFF.

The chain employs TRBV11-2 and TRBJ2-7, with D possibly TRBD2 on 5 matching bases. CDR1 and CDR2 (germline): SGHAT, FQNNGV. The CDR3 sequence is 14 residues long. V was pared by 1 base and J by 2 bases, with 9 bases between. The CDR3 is CASSLAGSPYEQYF. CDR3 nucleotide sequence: TGTGCCAGCAGCTTAGCGGGATCCCCCTACGAGCAGTACTTC.

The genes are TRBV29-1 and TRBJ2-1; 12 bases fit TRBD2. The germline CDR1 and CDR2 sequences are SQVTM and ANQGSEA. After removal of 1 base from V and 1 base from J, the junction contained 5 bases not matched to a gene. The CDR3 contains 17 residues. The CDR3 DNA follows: TGCAGCGTTGAAGGGCTAGCGGGAGGGCCTTCCTACAATGAGCAGTTCTTC. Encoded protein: CSVEGLAGGPSYNEQFF.

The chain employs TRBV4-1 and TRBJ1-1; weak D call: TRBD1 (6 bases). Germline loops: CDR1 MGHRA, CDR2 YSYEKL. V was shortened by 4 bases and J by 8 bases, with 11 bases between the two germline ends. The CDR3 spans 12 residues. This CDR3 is CASSLQGKEAFF. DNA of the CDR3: TGCGCCAGCAGCCTACAGGGTAAGGAAGCTTTCTTT.

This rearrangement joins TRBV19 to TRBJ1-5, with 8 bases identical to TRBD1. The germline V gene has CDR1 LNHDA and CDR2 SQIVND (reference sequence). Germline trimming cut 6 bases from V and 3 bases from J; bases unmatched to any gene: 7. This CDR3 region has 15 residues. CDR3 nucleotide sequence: TGTGCCAGTAGCTCGGGGGACAGGATCAATCAGCCCCAGCATTTT. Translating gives CASSSGDRINQPQHF.

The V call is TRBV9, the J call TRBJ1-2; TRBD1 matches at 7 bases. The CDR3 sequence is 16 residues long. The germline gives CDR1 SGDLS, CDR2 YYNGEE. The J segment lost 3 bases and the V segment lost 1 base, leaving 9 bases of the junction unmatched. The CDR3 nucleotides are TGTGCCAGCAGCGTAAATCCGGACAGGTCTTACTATGGCTACACCTTC. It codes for CASSVNPDRSYYGYTF.

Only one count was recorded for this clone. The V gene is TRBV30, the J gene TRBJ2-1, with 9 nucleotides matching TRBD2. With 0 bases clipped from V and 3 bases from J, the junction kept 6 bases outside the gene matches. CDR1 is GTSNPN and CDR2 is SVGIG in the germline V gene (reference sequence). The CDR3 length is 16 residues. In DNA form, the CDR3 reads TGTGCCTGGAGTGTAGAAGCTAGCGGGATCTACAATGAGCAGTTCTTC. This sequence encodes CAWSVEASGIYNEQFF.

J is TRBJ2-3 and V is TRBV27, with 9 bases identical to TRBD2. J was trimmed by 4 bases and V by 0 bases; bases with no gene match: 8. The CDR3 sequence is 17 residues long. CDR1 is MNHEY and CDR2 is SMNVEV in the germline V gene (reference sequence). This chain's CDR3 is CASSLSGREGRADTQYF. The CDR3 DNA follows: TGTGCCAGCAGTTTATCTGGGCGGGAGGGCCGCGCAGATACGCAGTATTTT.

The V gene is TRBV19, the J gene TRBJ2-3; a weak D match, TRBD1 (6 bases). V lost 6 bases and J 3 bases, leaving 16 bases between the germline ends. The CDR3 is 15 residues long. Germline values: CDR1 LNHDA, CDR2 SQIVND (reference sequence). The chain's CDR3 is CASSDTGSRTDTQYF. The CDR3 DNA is TGTGCCAGTAGCGATACAGGGAGTCGTACAGATACGCAGTATTTT. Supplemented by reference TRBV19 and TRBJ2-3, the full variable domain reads DGGITQSPKYLFRKEGQNVTLSCEQNLNHDAMYWYRQDPGQGLRLIYYSQIVNDFQKGDIAEGYSVSREKKESFPLTVTSAQKNPTAFYLCASSDTGSRTDTQYFGPGTRLTVL.

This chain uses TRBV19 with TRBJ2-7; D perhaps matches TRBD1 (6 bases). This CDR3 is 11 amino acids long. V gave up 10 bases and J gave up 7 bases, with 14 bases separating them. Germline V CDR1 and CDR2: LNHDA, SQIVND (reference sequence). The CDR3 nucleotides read TGTGCCACCGCACAGGGCTGGGAGCAGTACTTC. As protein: CATAQGWEQYF.

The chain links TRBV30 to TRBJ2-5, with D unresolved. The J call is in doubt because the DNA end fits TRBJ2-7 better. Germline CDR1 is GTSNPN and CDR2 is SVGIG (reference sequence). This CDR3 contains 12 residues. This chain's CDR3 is CAWSSSPYEQYF. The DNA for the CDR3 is TGTGCCTGGAGCTCCTCCCCATACGAGCAGTACTTC.

The chain's CDR3 is CASSVDPSSGRYNEQFF. CDR3 bases: TGTGCCAGCAGCGTGGACCCATCTAGCGGGAGATACAATGAGCAGTTCTTC. V gene TRBV9 combines with J gene TRBJ2-1; the match to TRBD2 covers 10 bases. The CDR3 has 17 residues. V was clipped by 2 bases and J by 4 bases; unmatched bases: 9. Germline V gene data show CDR1 as SGDLS and CDR2 as YYNGEE.

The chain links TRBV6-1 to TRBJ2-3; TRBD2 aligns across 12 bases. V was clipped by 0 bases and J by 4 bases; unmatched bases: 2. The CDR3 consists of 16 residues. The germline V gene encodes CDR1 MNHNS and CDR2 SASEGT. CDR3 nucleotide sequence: TGTGCCAGCAGTGAAGCTCTAGCGGGAGGGGCAGATACGCAGTATTTT. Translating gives CASSEALAGGADTQYF.

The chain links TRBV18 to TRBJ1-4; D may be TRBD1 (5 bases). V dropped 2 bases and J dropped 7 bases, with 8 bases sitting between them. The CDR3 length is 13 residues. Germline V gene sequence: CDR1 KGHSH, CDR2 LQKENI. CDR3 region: CASSPGAGEKLFF. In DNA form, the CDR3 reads TGTGCCAGCTCACCAGGGGCTGGTGAAAAACTGTTTTTT.

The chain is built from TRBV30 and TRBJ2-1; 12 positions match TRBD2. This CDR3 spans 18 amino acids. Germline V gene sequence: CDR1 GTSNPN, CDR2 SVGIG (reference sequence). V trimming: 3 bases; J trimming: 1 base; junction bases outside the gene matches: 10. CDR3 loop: CAWRGTSGRRRSYNEQFF. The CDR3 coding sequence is TGTGCCTGGAGGGGAACTAGCGGGAGGAGGCGATCCTACAATGAGCAGTTCTTC.

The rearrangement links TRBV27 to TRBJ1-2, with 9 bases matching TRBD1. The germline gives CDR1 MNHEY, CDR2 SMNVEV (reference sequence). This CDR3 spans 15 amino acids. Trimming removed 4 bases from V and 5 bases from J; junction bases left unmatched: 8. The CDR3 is CASSSQQGAWYGYTF. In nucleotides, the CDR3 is TGTGCCAGCAGTTCCCAACAGGGGGCATGGTATGGCTACACCTTC.

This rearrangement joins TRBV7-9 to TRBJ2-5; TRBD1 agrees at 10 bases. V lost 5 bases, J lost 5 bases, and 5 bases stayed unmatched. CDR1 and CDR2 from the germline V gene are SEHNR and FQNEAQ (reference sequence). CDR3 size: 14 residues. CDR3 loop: CASSTRQGAETQYF. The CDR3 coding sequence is TGTGCCAGCAGCACTAGACAGGGGGCGGAGACCCAGTACTTC.

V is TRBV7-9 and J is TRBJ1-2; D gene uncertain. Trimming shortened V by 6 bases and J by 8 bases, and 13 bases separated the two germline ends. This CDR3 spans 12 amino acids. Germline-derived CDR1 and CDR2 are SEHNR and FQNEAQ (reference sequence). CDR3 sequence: CASRPGSWGYTF. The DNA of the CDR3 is TGTGCCAGCAGGCCCGGGTCCTGGGGCTACACCTTC.